This TCR beta chain derives from a study of blood T cell repertoires in COVID-19. Across the whole study: There were acute and convalescent COVID-19 samples, and they came from the United States, Italy and Spain.

Some clones are missing from TCRdb's copy, which holds only in-frame ones; the method was immunoSEQ multiplex PCR. The sample contains around 120,000 clones, 78% of which appear only once. V lost 1 base and J 8 bases, leaving 15 bases between the germline ends. The V gene's germline CDR1 is MNHEY and CDR2 SMNVEV (reference sequence). CDR3 size: 16 residues. This clone was seen only once. The source material was peripheral blood. The TCR originated in a man aged 70 or older with acute or convalescent COVID-19. V usage is TRBV27 and J usage is TRBJ1-6, with a weak D call TRBD1 (6 bases). CDR3 sequence: CASSLLDRGGHSPLHF. The CDR3 nucleotides are TGTGCCAGCAGTTTATTGGACCGAGGGGGTCATTCACCCCTCCACTTT.